This T cell receptor (beta chain) was sequenced during a study of identical twins. Ten or more counts support this clonotype. In germline, CDR1 is KGHDR, CDR2 SFDVKD. The V and J ends lost 3 bases and 6 bases, in that order; junction bases with no gene match: 1. This CDR3 has 15 amino acids. Carrying unique molecular identifiers, the cDNA also gained a universal primer site through template switching. TCRdb used MiXCR to reprocess the 5' RACE reads, holding one entry per CDR3 protein. This repertoire shows fewer than 250,000 distinct CDR3 sequences, about 7.5% found once; its top ten account for about 5.8%. The same data also went into a second study, on yellow fever vaccine responses in identical twins.

The sequencing sample was made of CD8+ T cells sorted from blood. V and J are TRBV24-1 and TRBJ2-1; the match to TRBD2 covers 13 bases. This clonotype originated in a woman under 30 in good health. The CDR3 is CATSDGLAGVNEQFF. The CDR3 DNA is TGTGCCACCAGTGATGGACTAGCGGGGGTCAATGAGCAGTTCTTC.